These T cell receptor beta chains were read from a single sample in a study of CD8+ T cells in alopecia areata. Sequencing used immunoSEQ multiplex PCR; TCRdb keeps in-frame clones, though not all of them. The sample yields 90,000 to 150,000 clones, about 50% seen once. The sequencing used CD4+ T cells sorted from blood, collected at week 4, from a patient treated with tofacitinib. Receptor source: a human donor with alopecia areata. CDR3s include the opening cysteine and the closing phenylalanine or tryptophan. The D gene is left open where the match is weak. Rows give clone size only sometimes, using once, few, many, or a class for an expanded clone.

>-|few|TRBV11-2|TRBJ2-7
CASSSGVEQYF
TGTGCCAGCAGCTCAGGGGTTGAGCAGTACTTC
>-|-|TRBV30|TRBJ1-1
CAWTKQDLNTEAFF
TGTGCCTGGACCAAACAGGATTTAAACACTGAAGCTTTCTTT
>-|-|TRBV29-1|TRBJ1-1
CSGNQAAGTEAFF
TGCAGCGGGAACCAGGCGGCGGGCACTGAAGCTTTCTTT
>-|-|TRBV29-1|TRBJ1-6
CSVVEKGNSPSPLHF
TGCAGCGTTGTGGAGAAGGGGAATTCTCCTTCACCCCTCCACTTT
>TRBD2|-|TRBV29-1|TRBJ2-1
CSGEGLAGYNEQFF
TGCAGCGGTGAGGGACTAGCGGGGTACAATGAGCAGTTCTTC
>TRBD2|few|TRBV14|TRBJ2-1
CASSQDTSGPSSYNEQFF
TGTGCCAGCAGCCAAGATACTAGCGGGCCAAGCTCCTACAATGAGCAGTTCTTC
>-|-|TRBV11-2|TRBJ2-5
CASSLLRAGSGTQYF
TGTGCCAGCAGCTTACTGAGGGCAGGGAGCGGGACCCAGTACTTC
>TRBD2|-|TRBV5-1|TRBJ2-5
CASSWQLAGEETQYF
TGCGCCAGCAGCTGGCAACTAGCGGGGGAGGAGACCCAGTACTTC
>-|-|TRBV11-2|TRBJ2-1
CASSSTGGGKEQFF
TGTGCCAGCAGCTCCACTGGGGGCGGAAAGGAGCAGTTCTTC
>TRBD2|once|TRBV29-1|TRBJ2-2
CSALAGMNTGELFF
TGCAGCGCTCTAGCGGGGATGAACACCGGGGAGCTGTTTTTT
>-|-|TRBV23-1|TRBJ2-7
CASSQEGIREQYF
TGCGCCAGCAGTCAAGAAGGTATTAGGGAGCAGTACTTC